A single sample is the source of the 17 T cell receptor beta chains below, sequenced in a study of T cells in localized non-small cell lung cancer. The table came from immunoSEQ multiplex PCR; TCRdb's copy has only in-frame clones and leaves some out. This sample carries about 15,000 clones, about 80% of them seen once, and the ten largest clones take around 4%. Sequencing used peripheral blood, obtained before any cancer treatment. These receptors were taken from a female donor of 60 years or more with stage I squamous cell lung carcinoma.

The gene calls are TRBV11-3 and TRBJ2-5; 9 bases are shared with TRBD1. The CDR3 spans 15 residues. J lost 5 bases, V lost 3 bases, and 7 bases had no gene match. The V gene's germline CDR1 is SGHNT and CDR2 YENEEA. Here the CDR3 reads CASSFGTGSEETQYF. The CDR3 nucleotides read TGTGCCAGCAGCTTCGGGACAGGGTCTGAGGAGACCCAGTACTTC.

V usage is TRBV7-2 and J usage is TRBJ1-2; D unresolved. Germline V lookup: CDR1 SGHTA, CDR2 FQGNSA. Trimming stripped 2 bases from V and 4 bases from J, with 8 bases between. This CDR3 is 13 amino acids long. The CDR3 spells CASSLLDAYGYTF. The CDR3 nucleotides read TGTGCCAGCAGCTTATTAGATGCCTATGGCTACACCTTC.

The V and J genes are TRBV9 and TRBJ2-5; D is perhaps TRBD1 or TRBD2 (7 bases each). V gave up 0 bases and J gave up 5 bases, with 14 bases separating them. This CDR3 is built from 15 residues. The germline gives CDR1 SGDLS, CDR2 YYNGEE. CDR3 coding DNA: TGTGCCAGCAGCGTAGGACCAGGGGGGGCGGAGACCCAGTACTTC. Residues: CASSVGPGGAETQYF. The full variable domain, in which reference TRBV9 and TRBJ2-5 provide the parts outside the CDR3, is DSGVTQTPKHLITATGQRVTLRCSPRSGDLSVYWYQQSLDQGLQFLIQYYNGEERAKGNILERFSAQQFPDLHSELNLSSLELGDSALYFCASSVGPGGAETQYFGPGTRLLVL.

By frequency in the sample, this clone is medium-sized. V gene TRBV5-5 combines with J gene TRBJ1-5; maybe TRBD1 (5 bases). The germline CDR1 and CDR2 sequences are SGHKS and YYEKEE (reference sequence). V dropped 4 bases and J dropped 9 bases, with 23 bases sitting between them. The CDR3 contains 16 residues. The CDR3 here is CASSPELLGTGWPQHF. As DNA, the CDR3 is TGTGCCAGCAGCCCAGAACTTTTGGGAACAGGTTGGCCCCAGCATTTT.

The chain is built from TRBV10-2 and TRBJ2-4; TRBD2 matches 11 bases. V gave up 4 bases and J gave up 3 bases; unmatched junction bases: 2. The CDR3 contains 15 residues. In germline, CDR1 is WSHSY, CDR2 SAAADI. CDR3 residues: CASSVAGGDKNIQYF. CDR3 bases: TGCGCCAGCAGTGTAGCGGGGGGGGACAAAAACATTCAGTACTTC.

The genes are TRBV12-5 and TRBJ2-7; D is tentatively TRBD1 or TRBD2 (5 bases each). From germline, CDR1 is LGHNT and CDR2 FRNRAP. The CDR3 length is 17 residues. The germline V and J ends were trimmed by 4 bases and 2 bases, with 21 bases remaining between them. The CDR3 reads CASGSRPTGPATYEQYF. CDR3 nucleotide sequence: TGTGCTAGTGGTTCGAGGCCAACGGGACCGGCAACCTACGAGCAGTACTTC.

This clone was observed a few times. The CDR3 DNA reads as TGTGCCAGCAGGCAGGGGGCGACTAATGAAAAACTGTTTTTT. This encodes CASRQGATNEKLFF. The rearrangement joins TRBV2 to TRBJ1-4; TRBD1 matches at 8 bases. This CDR3 has 14 residues. The germline V gene has CDR1 SNHLY and CDR2 FYNNEI. The V and J ends lost 6 bases and 2 bases, in that order; junction bases with no gene match: 2.

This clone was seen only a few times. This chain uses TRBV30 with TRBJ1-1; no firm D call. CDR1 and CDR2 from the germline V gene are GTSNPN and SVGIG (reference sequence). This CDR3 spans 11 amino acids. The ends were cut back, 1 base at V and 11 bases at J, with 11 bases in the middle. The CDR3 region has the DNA TGTGCCTGGAGTGCAAGGACGGATGCTTTCTTT. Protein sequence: CAWSARTDAFF.

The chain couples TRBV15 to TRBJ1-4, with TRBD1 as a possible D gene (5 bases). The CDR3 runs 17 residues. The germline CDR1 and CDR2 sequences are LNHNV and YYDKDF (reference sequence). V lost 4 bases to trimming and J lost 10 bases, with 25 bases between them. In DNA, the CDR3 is TGTGCCACCAGCAACACGCCGCAGGGCGGCTGGAGAGGAAAACTGTTTTTT. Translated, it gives CATSNTPQGGWRGKLFF.

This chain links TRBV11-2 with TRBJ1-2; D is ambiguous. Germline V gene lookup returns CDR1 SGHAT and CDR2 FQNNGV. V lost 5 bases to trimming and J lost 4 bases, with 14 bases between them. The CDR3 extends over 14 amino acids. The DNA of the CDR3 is TGTGCCAGCAGCCCTACGGGTTCCGGCTATGGCTACACCTTC. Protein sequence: CASSPTGSGYGYTF.

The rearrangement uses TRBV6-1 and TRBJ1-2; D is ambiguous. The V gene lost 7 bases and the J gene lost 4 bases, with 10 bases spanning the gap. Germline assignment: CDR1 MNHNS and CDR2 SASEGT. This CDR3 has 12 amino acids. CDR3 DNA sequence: TGTGCCAGCAACCCGGAACTCTATGGCTACACCTTC. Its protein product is CASNPELYGYTF.

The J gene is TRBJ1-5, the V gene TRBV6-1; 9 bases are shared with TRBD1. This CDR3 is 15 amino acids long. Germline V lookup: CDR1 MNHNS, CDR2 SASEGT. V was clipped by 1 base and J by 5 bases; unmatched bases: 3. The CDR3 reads CASSEDRGLYQPQHF. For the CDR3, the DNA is TGTGCCAGCAGTGAAGACAGGGGGCTGTATCAGCCCCAGCATTTT.

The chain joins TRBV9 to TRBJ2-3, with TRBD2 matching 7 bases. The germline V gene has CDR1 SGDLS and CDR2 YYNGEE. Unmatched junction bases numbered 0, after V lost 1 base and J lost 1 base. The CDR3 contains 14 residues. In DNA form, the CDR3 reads TGTGCCAGCAGCGTAAGCGGGGGCACAGATACGCAGTATTTT. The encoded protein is CASSVSGGTDTQYF. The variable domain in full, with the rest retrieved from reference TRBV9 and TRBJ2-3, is DSGVTQTPKHLITATGQRVTLRCSPRSGDLSVYWYQQSLDQGLQFLIQYYNGEERAKGNILERFSAQQFPDLHSELNLSSLELGDSALYFCASSVSGGTDTQYFGPGTRLTVL.

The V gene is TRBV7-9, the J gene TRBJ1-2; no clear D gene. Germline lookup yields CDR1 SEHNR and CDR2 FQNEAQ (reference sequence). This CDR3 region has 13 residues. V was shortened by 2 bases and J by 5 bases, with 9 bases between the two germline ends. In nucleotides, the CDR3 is TGTGCCAGCAGCTTATTAAAGGAGTATGGCTACACCTTC. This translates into CASSLLKEYGYTF.

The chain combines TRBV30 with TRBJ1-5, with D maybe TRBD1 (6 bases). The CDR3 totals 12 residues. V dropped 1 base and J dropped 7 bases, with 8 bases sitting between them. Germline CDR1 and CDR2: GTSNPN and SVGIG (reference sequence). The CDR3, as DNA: TGTGCCTGGAGTGCCACAGGGCAGCCCCAGCATTTT. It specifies CAWSATGQPQHF.

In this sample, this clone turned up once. The CDR3 DNA follows: TGTGCCAGCAGCGTAGATGGGGGGTCGGGTACCGCCTACAATGAGCAGTTCTTC. Residues: CASSVDGGSGTAYNEQFF. V is TRBV9 and J is TRBJ2-1; D perhaps matches TRBD2 (6 bases). The germline V gene encodes CDR1 SGDLS and CDR2 YYNGEE. The length of the CDR3 is 18 residues. The germline V and J ends were trimmed by 0 bases and 2 bases, with 18 bases remaining between them.

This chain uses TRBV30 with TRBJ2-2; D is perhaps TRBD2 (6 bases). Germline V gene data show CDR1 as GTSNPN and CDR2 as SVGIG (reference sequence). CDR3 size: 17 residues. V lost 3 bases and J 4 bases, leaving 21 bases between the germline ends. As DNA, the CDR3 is TGTGCCTGGAGCCGGCACGGTGGAGGGTCGGCCACCGGGGAGCTGTTTTTT. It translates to CAWSRHGGGSATGELFF.